This TCR beta chain was recorded in a study of technical replicates of blood from a handful of donors. A few counts support this clone. TCRdb's copy holds only in-frame clones and misses some; the assay was immunoSEQ multiplex PCR. The sample has tens of thousands of clones; 94% are singletons. The sample comprised T cells isolated from PBMCs. This receptor was identified in a human donor in good health.

CDR3 residues: CASSGGQGVNQPQHF. CDR3 sequence (DNA): TGTGCCAGCTCAGGAGGACAGGGGGTAAATCAGCCCCAGCATTTT. The rearrangement links TRBV18 to TRBJ1-5; 10 nucleotides match TRBD1. The junction had 5 bases not matched to a gene; V was cut back by 5 bases and J by 4 bases. The CDR3 sequence is 15 residues long. Germline V gene lookup returns CDR1 KGHSH and CDR2 LQKENI.